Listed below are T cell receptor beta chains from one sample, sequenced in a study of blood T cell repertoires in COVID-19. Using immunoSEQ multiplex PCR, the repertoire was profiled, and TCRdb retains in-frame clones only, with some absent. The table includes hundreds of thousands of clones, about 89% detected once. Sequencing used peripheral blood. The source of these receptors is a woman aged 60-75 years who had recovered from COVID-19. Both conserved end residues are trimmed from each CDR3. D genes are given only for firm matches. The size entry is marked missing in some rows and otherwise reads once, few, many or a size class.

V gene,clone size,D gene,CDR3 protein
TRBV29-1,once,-,SVSDGSNQPQH
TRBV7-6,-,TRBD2,ASSRGVAGGVTDTQY
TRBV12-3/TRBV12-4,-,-,ASSPSPPGAF
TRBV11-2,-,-,ASSLTPEGPYEQY
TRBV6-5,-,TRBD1,ASSPGTGIRETQY
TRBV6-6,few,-,ASRDTGNTIY
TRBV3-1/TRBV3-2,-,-,ASSPREGSEAF
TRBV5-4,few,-,ASSLLQGSGYGYT
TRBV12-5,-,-,ASGLVYDPGNEKLF
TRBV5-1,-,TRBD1,ASSLRFWGQGNTGELF
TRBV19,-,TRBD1,ASSPRTGGVSGEQY
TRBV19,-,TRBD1,ASRRTGLTEAF
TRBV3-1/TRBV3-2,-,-,ASREHRDSPPNEQF
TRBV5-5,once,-,ASSLGGRGEKLF
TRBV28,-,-,ASSLRLGGHQPQH
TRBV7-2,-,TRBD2,ASSPGLAGGMEF
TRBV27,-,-,ASSPRTVTFYGYT
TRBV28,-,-,ASSHPRQSREAF
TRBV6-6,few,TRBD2,ASSLQAGGFSGELF
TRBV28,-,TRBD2,ASYPRGGRGYNEQF
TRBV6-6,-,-,ASSRGADQPQH
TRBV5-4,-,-,ASSLNLPQETQY
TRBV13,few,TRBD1,ASSLTGQDEKLF
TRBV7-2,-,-,ASINYPQGRGTEAF
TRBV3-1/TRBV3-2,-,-,ASSQDLQSSGNTIY
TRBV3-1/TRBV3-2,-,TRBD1,ASSRTSGTGGGERNIQY
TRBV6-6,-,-,ASSRDSQPPTDTQY
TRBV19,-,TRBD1,ASSIVGRGQGDTQY
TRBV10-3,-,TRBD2,AISSGETYEQY
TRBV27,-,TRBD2,ASSTYTGTRAGEQF
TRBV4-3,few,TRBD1,ASSQLTGKTGELF
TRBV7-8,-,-,ASSLAGDNYGYT
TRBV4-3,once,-,ASSQEGQGEAF
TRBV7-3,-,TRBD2,ASSLGTRNTGELF
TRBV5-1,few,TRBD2,ASSSDNLAGGNEQF
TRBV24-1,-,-,ATSDTGQTYEQY
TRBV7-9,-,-,ASSLDGIYGYT
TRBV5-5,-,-,ASSLHHTVVSGTQY
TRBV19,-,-,ATSPVGQFNEQF
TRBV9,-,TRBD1,ASSPPRTGSGFGEKLF
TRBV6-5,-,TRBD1,ASSYTTGGETQY
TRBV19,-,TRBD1,ASSDRDRGYNEQF
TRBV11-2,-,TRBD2,ASSQRGVEETQY
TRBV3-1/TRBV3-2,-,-,ASSPDMAGANVLT
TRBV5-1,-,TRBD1,ASKQGQVNYEQY
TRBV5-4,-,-,ASRTRVGGYT
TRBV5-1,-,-,ASSSAGGGEKLF
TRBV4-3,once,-,ASSQDRVTDTQY
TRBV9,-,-,ASSVATGSPGLDTQY
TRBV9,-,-,ASSVSVQANYGYT
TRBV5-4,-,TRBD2,ASSPRLAGNEQF
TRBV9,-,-,ASTPNARDTFMNTEAF
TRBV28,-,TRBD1,ASSSGQGSDTGELF
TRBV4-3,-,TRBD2,ASSQVSGTSGGARDTQY
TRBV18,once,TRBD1,ASSSSDRGREKLF
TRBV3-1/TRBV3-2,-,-,ASSPRRGVGGNTIY
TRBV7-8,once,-,ASSLSFRGYGYT
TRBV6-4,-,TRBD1,ASSCGDRDSNQPQH